These 18 T cell receptor beta chains originate from one sample sequenced in a study of cytomegalovirus exposure and HLA in healthy donors. PCR amplification relied on 60 Vbeta primers (plus 13 Jbeta primers). Repertoires were generated with immunoSEQ multiplex PCR, while TCRdb's copy carries only in-frame clones and drops some. The table shows roughly 100,000 clones, with over 70% occurring only once. Sequenced input: PBMCs. These receptors were obtained from a male donor in good health and CMV-seronegative.

This chain uses TRBV19 with TRBJ2-4; TRBD2 matches 13 bases. The CDR3 sequence is 18 residues long. CDR1 LNHDA and CDR2 SQIVND come from the germline V gene (reference sequence). Trimming cost V 7 bases and J 1 base; bases outside gene matches: 10. CDR3 loop: CASTPKLAGGPAKNIQYF. In DNA, the CDR3 is TGTGCCAGTACCCCCAAACTAGCGGGAGGGCCGGCCAAAAACATTCAGTACTTC.

This clone has more than one count but fewer than ten. The genes are TRBV28 and TRBJ1-1; D is unclear. The germline CDR1 and CDR2 sequences are MDHEN and SYDVKM. Trimming shortened V by 5 bases and J by 5 bases, and 15 bases separated the two germline ends. The CDR3 loop spans 14 amino acids. The CDR3 is CASSVSRSRTEAFF. The CDR3 DNA reads TGTGCCAGCAGTGTCAGTCGGAGTAGGACTGAAGCTTTCTTT.

This sequence joins TRBV27 and TRBJ2-5, with 7 bases matching TRBD1. Germline CDR1 and CDR2: MNHEY and SMNVEV (reference sequence). J gave up 5 bases and V 6 bases, and 12 bases lay outside the gene matches. The CDR3 sequence is 15 residues long. The CDR3 sequence is CASSPRGGEFETQYF. The CDR3 DNA is TGTGCCAGCAGCCCCAGAGGGGGCGAGTTTGAGACCCAGTACTTC.

V usage is TRBV28 and J usage is TRBJ2-7; D may be TRBD1 (6 bases). CDR1 is MDHEN and CDR2 is SYDVKM in the germline V gene. V dropped 4 bases and J dropped 5 bases, with 9 bases sitting between them. The CDR3 has 12 amino acids. As DNA, the CDR3 is TGTGCCAGCAGTTCATACAGGGACGAGCAGTACTTC. This codes for CASSSYRDEQYF.

This clone was seen a few times. CDR3 coding DNA: TGTGCCAGCAGCTCCGCGGGAGTTGGGAGCAATCAGCCCCAGCATTTT. Translated, it gives CASSSAGVGSNQPQHF. The chain links TRBV5-5 to TRBJ1-5; D is undetermined. V was pared by 3 bases and J by 1 base, with 14 bases between. This CDR3 comprises 16 residues. CDR1 is SGHKS, CDR2 YYEKEE, per germline (reference sequence).

This chain links TRBV19 with TRBJ1-4; 9 bases are a match to TRBD1. The CDR3 totals 15 residues. Germline V gene sequence: CDR1 LNHDA, CDR2 SQIVND (reference sequence). The V segment lost 6 bases and the J segment 5 bases; nucleotides outside the gene matches: 7. The chain's CDR3 is CASRGRTGENEKLFF. CDR3 DNA: TGTGCCAGTAGGGGGCGGACAGGGGAGAATGAAAAACTGTTTTTT.

The chain uses TRBV30 and TRBJ2-5; 8 nucleotides match TRBD2. The CDR3 length is 15 residues. J was trimmed by 3 bases and V by 2 bases; bases with no gene match: 8. Germline lookup yields CDR1 GTSNPN and CDR2 SVGIG (reference sequence). Written as DNA, the CDR3 is TGTGCCTGGAGTTCCTCGGGGGGGCGTAAAGAGACCCAGTACTTC. Amino acid sequence: CAWSSSGGRKETQYF.

This CDR3 is CASSEGAGIPPYEQYF. CDR3 DNA: TGTGCCAGCAGTGAAGGGGCCGGGATCCCCCCCTACGAGCAGTACTTC. This chain uses TRBV2 with TRBJ2-7; TRBD2 is a possible D gene (5 bases). CDR1 is SNHLY, CDR2 FYNNEI, per germline. Deletions cut 1 base from V and 2 bases from J, with 15 bases between. There are 16 residues in the CDR3.

V usage is TRBV2 and J usage is TRBJ2-5; TRBD2 agrees at 13 bases. After removal of 6 bases from V and 6 bases from J, the junction contained 7 bases not matched to a gene. The CDR3 totals 15 residues. CDR1 SNHLY and CDR2 FYNNEI come from the germline V gene. The CDR3 nucleotides read TGTGCCAGCAGCCCTGGACTAGCGGGAGTAAAGACCCAGTACTTC. This encodes CASSPGLAGVKTQYF.

V usage is TRBV28 and J usage is TRBJ1-2; 8 nucleotides match TRBD1. V gave up 5 bases and J gave up 1 base; unmatched junction bases: 9. CDR1 and CDR2 (germline): MDHEN, SYDVKM. The CDR3 runs to 16 residues. DNA of the CDR3: TGTGCCAGCAGTAGGACAGGGAGCAAACTTAACTATGGCTACACCTTC. Amino acids: CASSRTGSKLNYGYTF.

The rearrangement links TRBV4-2 to TRBJ2-7; 7 nucleotides match TRBD2. The CDR3 has 16 amino acids. V gave up 0 bases and J gave up 2 bases; unmatched junction bases: 7. Germline V gene lookup returns CDR1 LGHNA and CDR2 YNFKEQ. In nucleotides, the CDR3 is TGTGCCAGCAGCCAAGAGGGGAAGCGGGATGCCTACGAGCAGTACTTC. It encodes CASSQEGKRDAYEQYF.

In its sample, this clone was seen once. The V and J genes are TRBV6-1 and TRBJ2-1; 9 nucleotides agree with TRBD2. In germline, CDR1 is MNHNS, CDR2 SASEGT. V was pared by 7 bases and J by 7 bases, with 11 bases of the junction left unmatched. The CDR3 has 15 residues. The CDR3 region has the DNA TGTGCCAGCATGGGGACTAGCCATAAAGGAAATGAGCAGTTCTTC. It specifies CASMGTSHKGNEQFF.

Details on this clone: The junction and the germline gene differ at one end; a read error may be behind it. The rearrangement uses TRBV7-9 and TRBJ2-1, with D possibly TRBD2 on 5 matching bases. The CDR3 covers 12 residues. CDR1 and CDR2 from the germline V gene are SEHNR and FQNEAQ (reference sequence). CDR3 in DNA: TGTGCCAGCAGATTAGGAGGAAATGAGCAGTTCTTC. It encodes CASRLGGNEQFF.

The chain uses TRBV27 and TRBJ1-5, with 8 bases that match TRBD1. With V trimmed by 6 bases and J by 2 bases, 6 bases remained unmatched. CDR1 and CDR2 from the germline V gene are MNHEY and SMNVEV (reference sequence). This CDR3 has 15 amino acids. This CDR3 reads CASRAGGEGNQPQHF. The CDR3 nucleotides read TGTGCCAGCAGGGCAGGGGGCGAGGGCAATCAGCCCCAGCATTTT.

The V gene is TRBV5-1, the J gene TRBJ2-1, with 7 nucleotides matching TRBD2. Germline V CDR1 and CDR2: SGHRS, YFSETQ. The CDR3 covers 14 residues. The junction had 1 base not matched to a gene; V was cut back by 0 bases and J by 4 bases. CDR3 sequence reads: CASSLEAGYNEQFF. CDR3 nucleotides: TGCGCCAGCAGCTTGGAAGCGGGGTACAATGAGCAGTTCTTC. The complete variable domain, with remaining parts taken from reference TRBV5-1 and TRBJ2-1, reads KAGVTQTPRYLIKTRGQQVTLSCSPISGHRSVSWYQQTPGQGLQFLFEYFSETQRNKGNFPGRFSGRQFSNSRSEMNVSTLELGDSALYLCASSLEAGYNEQFFGPGTRLTVL.

This chain uses TRBV5-1 with TRBJ1-2; D remains ambiguous. The V and J ends lost 4 bases and 4 bases respectively, with 17 bases between them. CDR3 length: 15 amino acids. Germline CDR1 reads SGHRS; CDR2 reads YFSETQ. CDR3 nucleotide sequence: TGCGCCAGCAGCCCGTCCCCATTGATCGGCTATGGCTACACCTTC. It translates to CASSPSPLIGYGYTF.

This clone was seen more than once but under ten times. This chain uses TRBV4-1 with TRBJ1-1; D unresolved. Trimming removed 8 bases at V and 7 bases at J, with 17 bases between. CDR1 is MGHRA and CDR2 is YSYEKL in the germline V gene. The CDR3 has 13 residues. CDR3 nucleotides: TGCGCCAGCTCCATGACGGGTAGAAGTGAAGCTTTCTTT. This translates into CASSMTGRSEAFF.

The V gene is TRBV5-1, the J gene TRBJ2-4; D may be TRBD1 (5 bases). Per the germline V gene, CDR1 is SGHRS and CDR2 is YFSETQ. The length of the CDR3 is 14 residues. Between the trimmed V and J ends, which lost 6 bases and 8 bases, there was a span of 18 bases. The CDR3 protein is CASILTTKGDIQYF. In nucleotides, the CDR3 is TGCGCCAGCATCCTCACGACAAAAGGGGACATTCAGTACTTC.